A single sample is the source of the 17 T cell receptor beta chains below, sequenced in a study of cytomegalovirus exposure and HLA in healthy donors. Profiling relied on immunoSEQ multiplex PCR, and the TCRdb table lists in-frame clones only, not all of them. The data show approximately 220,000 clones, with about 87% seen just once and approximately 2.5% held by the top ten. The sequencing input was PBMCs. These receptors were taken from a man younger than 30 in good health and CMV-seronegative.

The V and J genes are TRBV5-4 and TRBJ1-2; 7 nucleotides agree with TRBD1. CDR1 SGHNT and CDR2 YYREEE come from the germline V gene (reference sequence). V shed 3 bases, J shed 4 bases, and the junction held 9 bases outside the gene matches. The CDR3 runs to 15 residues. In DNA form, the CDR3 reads TGTGCCAGCAGCTCCCCGGGAGGGGGCTTCTATGGCTACACCTTC. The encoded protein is CASSSPGGGFYGYTF. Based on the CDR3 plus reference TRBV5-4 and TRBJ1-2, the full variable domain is ETGVTQSPTHLIKTRGQQVTLRCSSQSGHNTVSWYQQALGQGPQFIFQYYREEENGRGNFPPRFSGLQFPNYSSELNVNALELDDSALYLCASSSPGGGFYGYTFGSGTRLTVV.

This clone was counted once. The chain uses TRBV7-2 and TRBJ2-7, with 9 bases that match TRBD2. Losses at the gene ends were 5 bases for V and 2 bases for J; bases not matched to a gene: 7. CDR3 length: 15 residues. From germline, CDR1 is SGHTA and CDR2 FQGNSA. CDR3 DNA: TGTGCCAGCAGCCCCGCTCTAGCGGGACCCTACGAGCAGTACTTC. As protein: CASSPALAGPYEQYF. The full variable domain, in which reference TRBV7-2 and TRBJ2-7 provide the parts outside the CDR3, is GAGVSQSPSNKVTEKGKDVELRCDPISGHTALYWYRQSLGQGLEFLIYFQGNSAPDKSGLPSDRFSAERTGGSVSTLTIQRTQQEDSAVYLCASSPALAGPYEQYFGPGTRLTVT.

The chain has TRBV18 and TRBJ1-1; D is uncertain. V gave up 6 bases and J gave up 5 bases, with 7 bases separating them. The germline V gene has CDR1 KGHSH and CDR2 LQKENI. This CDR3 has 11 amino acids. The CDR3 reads CASSPGTEAFF. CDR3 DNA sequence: TGTGCCAGCTCCCCGGGGACTGAAGCTTTCTTT.

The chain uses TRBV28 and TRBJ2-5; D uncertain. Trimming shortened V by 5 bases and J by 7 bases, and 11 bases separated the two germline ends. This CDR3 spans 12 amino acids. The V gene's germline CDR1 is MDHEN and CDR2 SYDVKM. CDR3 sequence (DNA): TGTGCCAGCAGTCTCGCCGGTGGGACCCAGTACTTC. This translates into CASSLAGGTQYF.

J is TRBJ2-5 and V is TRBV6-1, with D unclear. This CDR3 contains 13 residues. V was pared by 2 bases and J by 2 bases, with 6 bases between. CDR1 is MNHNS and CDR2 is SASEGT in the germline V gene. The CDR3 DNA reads TGTGCCAGCAGTGAACACCAGCAAGAGACCCAGTACTTC. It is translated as CASSEHQQETQYF.

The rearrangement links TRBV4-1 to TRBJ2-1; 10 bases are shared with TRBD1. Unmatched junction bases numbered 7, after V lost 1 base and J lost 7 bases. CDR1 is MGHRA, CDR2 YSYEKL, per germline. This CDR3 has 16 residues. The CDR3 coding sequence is TGCGCCAGCAGCCAAGGCGACAGGGGGCGGGAAAATGAGCAGTTCTTC. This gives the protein CASSQGDRGRENEQFF.

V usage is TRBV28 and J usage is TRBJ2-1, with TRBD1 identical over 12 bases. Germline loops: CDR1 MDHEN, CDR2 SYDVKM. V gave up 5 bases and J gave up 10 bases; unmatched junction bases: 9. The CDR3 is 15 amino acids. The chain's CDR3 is CASSPPGQGAREQFF. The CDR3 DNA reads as TGTGCCAGCAGTCCCCCGGGACAGGGGGCCCGGGAGCAGTTCTTC.

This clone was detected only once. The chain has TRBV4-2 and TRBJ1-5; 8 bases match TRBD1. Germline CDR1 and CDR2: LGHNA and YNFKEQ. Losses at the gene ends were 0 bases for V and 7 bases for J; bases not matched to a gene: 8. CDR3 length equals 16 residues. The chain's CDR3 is CASSQERHTGGQPQHF. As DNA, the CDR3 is TGTGCCAGCAGCCAAGAAAGGCATACAGGGGGGCAGCCCCAGCATTTT.

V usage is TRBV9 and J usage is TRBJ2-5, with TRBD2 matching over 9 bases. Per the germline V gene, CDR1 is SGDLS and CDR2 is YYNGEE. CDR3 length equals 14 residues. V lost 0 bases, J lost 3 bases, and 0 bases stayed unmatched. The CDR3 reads CASSVGLAEETQYF. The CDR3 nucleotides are TGTGCCAGCAGCGTAGGACTAGCGGAAGAGACCCAGTACTTC. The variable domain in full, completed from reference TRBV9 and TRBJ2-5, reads DSGVTQTPKHLITATGQRVTLRCSPRSGDLSVYWYQQSLDQGLQFLIQYYNGEERAKGNILERFSAQQFPDLHSELNLSSLELGDSALYFCASSVGLAEETQYFGPGTRLLVL.

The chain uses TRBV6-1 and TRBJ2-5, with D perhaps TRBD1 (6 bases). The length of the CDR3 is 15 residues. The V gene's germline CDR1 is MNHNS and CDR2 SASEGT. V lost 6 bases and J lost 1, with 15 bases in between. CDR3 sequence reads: CASSRTRDTQETQYF. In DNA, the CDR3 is TGTGCCAGCAGCCGGACCCGGGACACCCAAGAGACCCAGTACTTC.

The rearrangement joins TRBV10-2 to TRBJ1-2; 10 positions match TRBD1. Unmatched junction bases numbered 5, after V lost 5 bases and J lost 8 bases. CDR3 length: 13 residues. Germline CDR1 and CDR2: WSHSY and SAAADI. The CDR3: CASSPRTGGGYTF. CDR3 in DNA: TGCGCCAGCAGTCCCAGGACAGGGGGAGGCTACACCTTC.

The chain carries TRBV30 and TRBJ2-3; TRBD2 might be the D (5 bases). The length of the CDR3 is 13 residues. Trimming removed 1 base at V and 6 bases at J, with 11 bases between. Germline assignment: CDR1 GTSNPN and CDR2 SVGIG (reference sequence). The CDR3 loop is CAWSARELDTQYF. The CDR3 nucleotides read TGTGCCTGGAGTGCGAGGGAATTGGATACGCAGTATTTT.

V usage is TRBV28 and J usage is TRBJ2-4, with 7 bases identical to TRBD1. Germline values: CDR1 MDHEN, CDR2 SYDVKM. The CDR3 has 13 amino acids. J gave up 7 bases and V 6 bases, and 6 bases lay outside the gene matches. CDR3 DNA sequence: TGTGCCAGCAGAGTTGGACAGGCGAACATTCAGTACTTC. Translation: CASRVGQANIQYF.

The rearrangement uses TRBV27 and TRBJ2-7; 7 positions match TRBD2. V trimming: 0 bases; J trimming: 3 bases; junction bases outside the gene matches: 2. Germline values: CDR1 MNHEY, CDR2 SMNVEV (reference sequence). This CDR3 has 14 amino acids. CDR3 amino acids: CASSLSWGGYEQYF. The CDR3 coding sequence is TGTGCCAGCAGTTTATCCTGGGGGGGCTACGAGCAGTACTTC.

CDR3 bases: TGCAGCGTGGGGGGGGCCAAAGCCTACGAGCAGTACTTC. This translates into CSVGGAKAYEQYF. The chain joins TRBV29-1 to TRBJ2-7, with D possibly TRBD2 on 7 matching bases. V lost 6 bases to trimming and J lost 2 bases, with 14 bases between them. The CDR3 totals 13 residues. Germline lookup yields CDR1 SQVTM and CDR2 ANQGSEA.

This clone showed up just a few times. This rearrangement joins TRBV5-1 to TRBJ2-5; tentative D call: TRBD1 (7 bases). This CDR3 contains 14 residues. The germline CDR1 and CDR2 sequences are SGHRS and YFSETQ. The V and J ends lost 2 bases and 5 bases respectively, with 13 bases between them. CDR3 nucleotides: TGCGCCAGCAGCTTTGGCAGGGGGAGGGAGACCCAGTACTTC. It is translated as CASSFGRGRETQYF.

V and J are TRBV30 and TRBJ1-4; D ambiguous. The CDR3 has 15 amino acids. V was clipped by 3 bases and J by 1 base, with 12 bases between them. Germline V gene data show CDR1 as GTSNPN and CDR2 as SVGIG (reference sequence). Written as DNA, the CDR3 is TGTGCCTGGAGCCTCAGGCGAGAAACTAATGAAAAACTGTTTTTT. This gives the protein CAWSLRRETNEKLFF.